These 5 T cell receptor beta chains were all obtained from the same sample, sequenced in a study of T cells in Graves' hyperthyroidism and ophthalmopathy. Amplification of TCR beta CDR3 regions used RNA as the template. Carried out on the TCR CDR3, a first-round RT-PCR used the HTBI primer set. TCRdb re-derived calls from the multiplex PCR reads in MiXCR, one entry per CDR3 protein. The repertoire includes approximately 410,000 distinct CDR3 sequences, roughly an eighth of them detected once, and less than 6.5% sits in the top ten. Sequencing input: blood. Receptors were obtained from a woman aged 18-29 years with Graves' hyperthyroidism.

This clonotype has ten or more counts. This chain links TRBV6-1 with TRBJ1-3; TRBD1 might be the D (5 bases). The ends were cut back, 6 bases at V and 2 bases at J, with 14 bases in the middle. This CDR3 region has 15 residues. Germline V gene sequence: CDR1 MNHNS, CDR2 SASEGT. CDR3 DNA sequence: TGTGCCAGCAGGGGACTTGAGTCTACTGGAAACACCATATATTTT. The encoded protein is CASRGLESTGNTIYF.

This clonotype was seen at least ten times. The V call is TRBV9, the J call TRBJ2-1; 12 positions match TRBD2. There are 16 residues in the CDR3. The ends lost 0 bases at V and 7 bases at J; junction bases unmatched: 5. Germline V gene lookup returns CDR1 SGDLS and CDR2 YYNGEE. As DNA, the CDR3 is TGTGCCAGCAGCGTAGGATGGACTAGCGGGATAAATGAGCAGTTCTTC. The encoded protein is CASSVGWTSGINEQFF.

A word on this clonotype: Given a much more abundant clone one base away, this may be a read error. The chain is built from TRBV6-2 or TRBV6-3 and TRBJ2-7; 7 nucleotides agree with TRBD1. The CDR3 has 14 residues. J lost 6 bases, V lost 6 bases, and 11 bases had no gene match. The germline gives CDR1 MNHEY, CDR2 SVGEGT. The CDR3 spells CASRRDRANLEQYF. CDR3 bases: TGTGCCAGCAGGAGAGACAGGGCCAACCTCGAGCAGTACTTC.

A few counts support this clonotype. V and J are TRBV6-1 and TRBJ2-7, with a possible D match to TRBD1 (6 bases). The CDR3 loop spans 12 amino acids. Per germline, CDR1 MNHNS and CDR2 SASEGT. V was cut by 7 bases and J by 3 bases, with 10 bases left in between. The CDR3 DNA is TGTGCCAGCAAGAGGGACATCTACGAGCAGTACTTC. It is translated as CASKRDIYEQYF.

This clonotype was seen many times. The V call is TRBV30, the J call TRBJ1-1; possibly TRBD1 for D (6 bases). Germline V gene sequence: CDR1 GTSNPN, CDR2 SVGIG (reference sequence). This CDR3 region has 13 residues. Trimming cost V 7 bases and J 5 bases, with 17 bases left between them. The CDR3 is CASRRGAGTEAFF. The CDR3 DNA is TGTGCCTCCCGACGGGGGGCCGGTACTGAAGCTTTCTTT. Drawing the rest from reference TRBV30 and TRBJ1-1, the complete variable domain is SQTIHQWPATLVQPVGSPLSLECTVEGTSNPNLYWYRQAAGRGLQLLFYSVGIGQISSEVPQNLSASRPQDRQFILSSKKLLLSDSGFYLCASRRGAGTEAFFGQGTRLTVV.